The source of this TCR beta chain is a study of T-cell reconstitution after alpha-beta-depleted transplantation in children. This clonotype was detected many times. CDR1 is SGHRS and CDR2 is YFSETQ in the germline V gene. V gave up 4 bases and J gave up 5 bases; unmatched junction bases: 10. This CDR3 spans 15 amino acids. The TCRbeta library was prepared with unique molecular identifiers. One entry per CDR3 protein, called by TCRdb with MiXCR from the PCR reads. The data show hundreds of thousands of distinct CDR3 sequences, with about an eighth seen just once and roughly 4.5% held by the top ten. The TCR sequence derives from a human donor who donated a stem cell graft to a child with Fanconi anemia. The sequences come from PBMCs, collected from the stem cell graft. V is TRBV5-1 and J is TRBJ1-2; the match to TRBD1 covers 8 bases. CDR3 amino acids: CASSMGTGALYGYTF. The CDR3 region has the DNA TGCGCCAGCAGCATGGGGACAGGAGCACTTTATGGCTACACCTTC.